This T cell receptor beta chain stems from a study of CD4+ T cells in melanoma. General study points: CD8+ T cell, macrophage and B cell function reportedly correlated with neoantigen-specific CD4+ T cells. In melanoma, neoantigen-specific CD4+ T cells reportedly differed in differentiation state.

The protocol was immunoSEQ multiplex PCR, while the TCRdb copy is restricted to in-frame clones and leaves out a portion. The table lists approximately 12,000 clones, about 72% of them singletons. This clone was observed a handful of times. Its antigen is unknown. This clonotype was sampled from a human donor with melanoma. Material for sequencing was cells from a culture (not recorded whether cultured in vitro).

The CDR3 nucleotides read TGTGCCAGCAGTGAAAAAGGACAGGGGAGCAATCAGCCCCAGCATTTT. Translated, it gives CASSEKGQGSNQPQHF. The V call is TRBV6-1, the J call TRBJ1-5; 9 bases are a match to TRBD1. Looked up from germline, CDR1 is MNHNS and CDR2 is SASEGT. CDR3 length equals 16 residues. The V and J ends lost 2 bases and 1 base, in that order; junction bases with no gene match: 3.